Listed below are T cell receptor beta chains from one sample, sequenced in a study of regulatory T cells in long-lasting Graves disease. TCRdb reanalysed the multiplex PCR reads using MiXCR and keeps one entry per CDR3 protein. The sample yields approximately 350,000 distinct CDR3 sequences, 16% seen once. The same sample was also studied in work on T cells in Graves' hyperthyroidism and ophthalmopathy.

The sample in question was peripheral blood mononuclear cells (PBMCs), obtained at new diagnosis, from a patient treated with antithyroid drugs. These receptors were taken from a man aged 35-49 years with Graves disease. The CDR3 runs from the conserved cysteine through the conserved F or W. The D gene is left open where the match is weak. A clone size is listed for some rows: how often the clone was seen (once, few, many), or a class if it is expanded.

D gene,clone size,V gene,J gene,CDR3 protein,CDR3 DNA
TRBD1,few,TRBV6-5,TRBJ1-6,CASSYQAPTGVLDSPLHF,TGTGCCAGCAGTTACCAAGCCCCGACAGGGGTCTTGGATTCACCCCTCCACTTT
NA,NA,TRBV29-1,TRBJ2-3,CSVVRLAGDTQYF,TGCAGCGTTGTGCGGCTAGCTGGAGATACGCAGTATTTT
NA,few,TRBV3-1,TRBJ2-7,CASSQGVWGQKEQYF,TGTGCCAGCAGCCAAGGGGTTTGGGGCCAGAAGGAGCAGTACTTC
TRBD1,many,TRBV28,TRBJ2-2,CASRDSYYTGELFF,TGTGCCAGCCGGGACAGCTATTACACCGGGGAGCTGTTTTTT
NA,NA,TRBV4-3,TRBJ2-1,CASSQAWTLGGNEQFF,TGCGCCAGCAGCCAAGCCTGGACCTTGGGGGGAAATGAGCAGTTCTTC
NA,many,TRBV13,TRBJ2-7,CASSQYSYEQYF,TGTGCCAGCAGTCAATACTCCTACGAGCAGTACTTC
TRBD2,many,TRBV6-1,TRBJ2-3,CASAAGGDTQYF,TGTGCCAGCGCAGCGGGGGGAGATACGCAGTATTTT
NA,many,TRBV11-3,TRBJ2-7,CASSPWTDYYEQYF,TGTGCCAGCAGCCCTTGGACGGACTACTACGAGCAGTACTTC
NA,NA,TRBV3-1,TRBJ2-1,CASSQEGRVNEQFF,TGTGCCAGCAGCCAAGAAGGAAGGGTGAATGAGCAGTTCTTC
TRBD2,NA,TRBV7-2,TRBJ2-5,CASGTSGEETQYF,TGTGCCAGCGGGACTAGCGGGGAGGAGACCCAGTACTTC
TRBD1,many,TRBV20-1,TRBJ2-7,CSAHFTGGRYSYEQYF,TGCAGTGCTCACTTTACAGGGGGCCGATACTCCTACGAGCAGTACTTC
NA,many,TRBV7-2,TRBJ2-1,CASSLATVGNEQFF,TGTGCCAGCAGCTTAGCGACGGTGGGGAATGAGCAGTTCTTC
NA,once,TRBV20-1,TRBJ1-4,CSARGPNEKLFF,TGCAGTGCTAGAGGCCCTAATGAAAAACTGTTTTTT
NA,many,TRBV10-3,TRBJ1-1,CAISEARYRNTEAFF,TGTGCCATCAGTGAAGCTCGTTATAGGAACACTGAAGCTTTCTTT
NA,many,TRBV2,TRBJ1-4,CASSARGGENEKLFF,TGTGCCAGCAGTGCTCGGGGGGGAGAGAATGAAAAACTGTTTTTT
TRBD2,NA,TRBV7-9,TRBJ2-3,CASSQTGTSTGTQYF,TGTGCCAGCAGCCAGACCGGGACTAGCACAGGTACGCAGTATTTT
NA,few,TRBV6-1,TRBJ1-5,CASSPLWSSQPQHF,TGTGCCAGCAGTCCTCTCTGGAGCAGTCAGCCCCAGCATTTT
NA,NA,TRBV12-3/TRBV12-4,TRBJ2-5,CASTPSGTGETQYF,TGTGCCAGCACCCCATCCGGGACCGGGGAGACCCAGTACTTC
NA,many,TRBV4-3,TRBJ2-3,CASSRDFSTDTQYF,TGCGCCAGCAGCCGGGACTTTAGCACAGATACGCAGTATTTT
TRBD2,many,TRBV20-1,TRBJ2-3,CSARDRTSQSADTQYF,TGCAGTGCTAGAGATCGGACTAGTCAATCGGCAGATACGCAGTATTTT
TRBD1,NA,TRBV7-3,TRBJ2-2,CASSLTSDRGQTGELFF,TGTGCCAGCAGCTTAACCTCCGACAGGGGGCAGACCGGGGAGCTGTTTTTT
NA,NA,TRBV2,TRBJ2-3,CASSAPGIGTDTQYF,TGTGCCAGCAGTGCCCCCGGAATAGGCACAGATACGCAGTATTTT
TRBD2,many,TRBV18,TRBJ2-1,CASSPSLAGGYNEQFF,TGTGCCAGCTCACCCTCCCTAGCGGGGGGGTACAATGAGCAGTTCTTC
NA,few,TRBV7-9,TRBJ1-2,CASSLGQLSYYTF,TGTGCCAGCAGCCTCGGACAGCTGTCTTACTACACCTTC
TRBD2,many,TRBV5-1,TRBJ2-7,CASSLGGGSYEQYF,TGCGCCAGCAGCTTGGGGGGGGGTTCCTACGAGCAGTACTTC
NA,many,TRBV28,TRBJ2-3,CASSLVLNTILYF,TGTGCCAGCAGTTTGGTGCTAAACACCATTTTGTATTTT
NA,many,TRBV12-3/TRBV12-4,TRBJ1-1,CASITPPPRHAGTTEAFF,TGTGCCAGCATCACTCCTCCCCCCAGACATGCAGGGACCACTGAAGCTTTCTTT
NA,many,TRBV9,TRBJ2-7,CASSVGVMTAEQYF,TGTGCCAGCAGCGTAGGGGTCATGACCGCCGAGCAGTACTTC
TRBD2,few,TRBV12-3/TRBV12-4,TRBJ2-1,CASSLRYRLAGLSSYNEQFF,TGTGCCAGCAGTTTACGATACAGACTAGCGGGGTTAAGCTCCTACAATGAGCAGTTCTTC
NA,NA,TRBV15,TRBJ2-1,CATEPGRGHYNEQFF,TGTGCCACCGAACCCGGACGGGGACACTACAATGAGCAGTTCTTC
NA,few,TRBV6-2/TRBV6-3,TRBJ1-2,CASSKRRQDYGYTF,TGTGCCAGCAGTAAAAGACGACAGGATTATGGCTACACCTTC
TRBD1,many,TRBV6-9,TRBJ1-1,CASSYWFSRQGLNTEAFF,TGTGCCAGCAGTTACTGGTTCTCGCGACAGGGATTGAACACTGAAGCTTTCTTT